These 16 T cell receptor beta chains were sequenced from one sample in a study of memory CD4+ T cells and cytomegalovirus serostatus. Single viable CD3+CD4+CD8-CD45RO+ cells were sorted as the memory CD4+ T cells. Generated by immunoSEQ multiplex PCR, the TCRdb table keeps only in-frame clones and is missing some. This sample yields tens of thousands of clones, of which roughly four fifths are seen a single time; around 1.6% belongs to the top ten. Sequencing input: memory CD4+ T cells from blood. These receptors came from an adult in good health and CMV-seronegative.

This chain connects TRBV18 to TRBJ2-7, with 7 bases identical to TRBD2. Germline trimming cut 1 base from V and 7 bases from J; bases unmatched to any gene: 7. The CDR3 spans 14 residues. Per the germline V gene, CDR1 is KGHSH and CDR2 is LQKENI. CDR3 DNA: TGTGCCAGCTCACCACGACCCGCGGGAGAAGAGCAGTACTTC. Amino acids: CASSPRPAGEEQYF.

The CDR3 DNA sequence: TGTGCCAGCAGCCTAAGACAGAACTATGGCTACACCTTC. This codes for CASSLRQNYGYTF. The V and J genes are TRBV7-2 and TRBJ1-2, with a tentative D call TRBD1 (5 bases). This CDR3 has 13 residues. The germline gives CDR1 SGHTA, CDR2 FQGNSA. V was shortened by 5 bases and J by 2 bases, with 9 bases between the two germline ends. Full variable domain (remainder filled in from reference TRBV7-2 and TRBJ1-2): GAGVSQSPSNKVTEKGKDVELRCDPISGHTALYWYRQSLGQGLEFLIYFQGNSAPDKSGLPSDRFSAERTGGSVSTLTIQRTQQEDSAVYLCASSLRQNYGYTFGSGTRLTVV.

Here the CDR3 DNA reads TGCGCCAGCAGTGAAGAACTTAATGGGGGGGGAGAAGAGAATCAGCCCCAGCATTTT. Encoded protein: CASSEELNGGGEENQPQHF. The V call is TRBV10-2, the J call TRBJ1-5, with D tentatively TRBD1 (5 bases). V shed 3 bases and J shed 4 bases, with 25 bases lying between them. Germline V gene lookup returns CDR1 WSHSY and CDR2 SAAADI. The CDR3 extends over 19 amino acids.

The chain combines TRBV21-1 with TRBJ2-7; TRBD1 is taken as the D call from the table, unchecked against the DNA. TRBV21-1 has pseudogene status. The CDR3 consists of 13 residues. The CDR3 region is CASSKTGLYEQYF. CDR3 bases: TGTGCCAGCAGCAAGACAGGGCTATACGAGCAGTACTTC.

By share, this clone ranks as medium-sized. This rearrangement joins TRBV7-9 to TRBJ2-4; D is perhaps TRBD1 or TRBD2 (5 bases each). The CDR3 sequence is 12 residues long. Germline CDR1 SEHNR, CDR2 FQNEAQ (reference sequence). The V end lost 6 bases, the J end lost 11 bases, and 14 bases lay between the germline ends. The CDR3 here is CASSTGRRVQYF. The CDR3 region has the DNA TGTGCCAGCAGTACGGGGCGAAGGGTTCAGTACTTC. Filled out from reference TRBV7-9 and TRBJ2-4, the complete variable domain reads DTGVSQNPRHKITKRGQNVTFRCDPISEHNRLYWYRQTLGQGPEFLTYFQNEAQLEKSRLLSDRFSAERPKGSFSTLEIQRTEQGDSAMYLCASSTGRRVQYFGAGTRLSVL.

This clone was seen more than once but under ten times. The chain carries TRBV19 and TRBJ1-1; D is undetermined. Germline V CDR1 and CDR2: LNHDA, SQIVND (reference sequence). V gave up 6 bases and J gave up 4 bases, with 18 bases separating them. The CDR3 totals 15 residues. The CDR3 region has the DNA TGTGCCAGTAGATCCGGCCGGACCTCGGGCACTGAAGCTTTCTTT. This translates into CASRSGRTSGTEAFF.

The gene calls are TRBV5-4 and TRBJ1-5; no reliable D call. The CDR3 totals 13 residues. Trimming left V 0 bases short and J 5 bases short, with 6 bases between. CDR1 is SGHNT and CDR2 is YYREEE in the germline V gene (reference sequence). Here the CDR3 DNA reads TGTGCCAGCAGCTTGGACGGGGATCAGCCCCAGCATTTT. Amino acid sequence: CASSLDGDQPQHF.

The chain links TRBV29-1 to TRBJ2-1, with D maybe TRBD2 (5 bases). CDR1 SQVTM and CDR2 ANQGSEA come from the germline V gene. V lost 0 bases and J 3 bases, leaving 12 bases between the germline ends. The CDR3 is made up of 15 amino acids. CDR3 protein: CSVEDGLANYNEQFF. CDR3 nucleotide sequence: TGCAGCGTTGAAGATGGCCTAGCAAACTACAATGAGCAGTTCTTC.

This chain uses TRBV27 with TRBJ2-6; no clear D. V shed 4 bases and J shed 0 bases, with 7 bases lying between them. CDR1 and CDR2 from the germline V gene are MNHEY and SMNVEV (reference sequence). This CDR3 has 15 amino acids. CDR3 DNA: TGTGCCAGCAGTTCCGGTTTCTCTGGGGCCAACGTCCTGACTTTC. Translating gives CASSSGFSGANVLTF.

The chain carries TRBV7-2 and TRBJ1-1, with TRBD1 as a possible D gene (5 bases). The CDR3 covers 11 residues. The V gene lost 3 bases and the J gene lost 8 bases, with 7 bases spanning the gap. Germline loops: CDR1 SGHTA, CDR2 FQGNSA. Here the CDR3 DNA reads TGTGCCAGCAGCTTCCGGACAGAAGCTTTCTTT. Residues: CASSFRTEAFF.

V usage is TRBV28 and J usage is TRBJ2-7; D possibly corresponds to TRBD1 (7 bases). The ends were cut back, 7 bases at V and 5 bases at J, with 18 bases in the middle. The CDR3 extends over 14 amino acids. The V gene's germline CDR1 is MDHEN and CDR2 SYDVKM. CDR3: CASTPGGNFDEQYF. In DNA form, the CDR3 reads TGTGCCAGCACCCCAGGGGGGAATTTCGACGAGCAGTACTTC.

The CDR3 DNA sequence: TGTGCCTGGAGTGTACGCTGGGTGTACGAGCAGTACTTC. This encodes CAWSVRWVYEQYF. The J gene is TRBJ2-7, the V gene TRBV30; D not certain. Trimming took off 0 bases at V and 4 bases at J, with 10 bases between the two ends. Germline CDR1 GTSNPN, CDR2 SVGIG (reference sequence). This CDR3 spans 13 amino acids.

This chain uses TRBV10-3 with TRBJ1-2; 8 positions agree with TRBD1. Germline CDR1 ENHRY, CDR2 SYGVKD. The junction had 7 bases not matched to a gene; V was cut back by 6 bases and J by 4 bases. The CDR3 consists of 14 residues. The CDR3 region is CAISRTGPSYGYTF. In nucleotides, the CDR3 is TGTGCCATCAGCCGGACAGGGCCCAGCTATGGCTACACCTTC.

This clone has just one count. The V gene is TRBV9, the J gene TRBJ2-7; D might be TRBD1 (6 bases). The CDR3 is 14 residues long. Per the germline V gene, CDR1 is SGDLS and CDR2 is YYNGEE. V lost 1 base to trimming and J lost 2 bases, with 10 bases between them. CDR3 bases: TGTGCCAGCAGCGTAAACCACAGGGCCTACGAGCAGTACTTC. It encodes CASSVNHRAYEQYF.

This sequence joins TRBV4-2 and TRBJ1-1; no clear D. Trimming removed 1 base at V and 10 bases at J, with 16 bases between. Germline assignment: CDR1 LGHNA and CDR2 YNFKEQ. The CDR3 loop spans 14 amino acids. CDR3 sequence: CASSQVVQRVGAFF. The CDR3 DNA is TGTGCCAGCAGCCAAGTCGTACAGCGGGTCGGAGCTTTCTTT.

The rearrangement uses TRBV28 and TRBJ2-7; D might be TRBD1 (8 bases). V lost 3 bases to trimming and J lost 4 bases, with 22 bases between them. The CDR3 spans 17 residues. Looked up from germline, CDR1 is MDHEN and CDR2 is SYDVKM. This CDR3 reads CASSFGGGTGRPYEQYF. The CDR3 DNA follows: TGTGCCAGCAGTTTTGGGGGAGGGACAGGTCGGCCTTACGAGCAGTACTTC.